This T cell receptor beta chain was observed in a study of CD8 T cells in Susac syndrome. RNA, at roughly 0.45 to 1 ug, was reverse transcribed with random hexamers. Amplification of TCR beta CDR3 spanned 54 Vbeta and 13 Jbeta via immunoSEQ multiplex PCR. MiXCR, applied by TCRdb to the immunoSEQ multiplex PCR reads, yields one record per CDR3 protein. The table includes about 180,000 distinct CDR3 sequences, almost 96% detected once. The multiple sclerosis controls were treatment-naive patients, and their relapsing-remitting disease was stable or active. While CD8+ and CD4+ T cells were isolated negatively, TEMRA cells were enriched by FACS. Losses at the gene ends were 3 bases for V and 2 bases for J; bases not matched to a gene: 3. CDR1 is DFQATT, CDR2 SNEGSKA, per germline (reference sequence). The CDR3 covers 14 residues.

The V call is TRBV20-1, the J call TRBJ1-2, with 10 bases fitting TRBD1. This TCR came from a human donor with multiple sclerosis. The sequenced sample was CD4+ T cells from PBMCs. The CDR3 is CSARGDRGNYGYTF. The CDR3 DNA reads TGCAGTGCTAGGGGGGACAGGGGAAACTATGGCTACACCTTC.